Here is one TCR beta chain with its context. The method was immunoSEQ multiplex PCR; TCRdb's version includes in-frame clones alone and lacks a portion of them. Of roughly 25,000 clones in the sample, around four fifths were seen once. This entry belongs to a study of OX40 agonist ivuxolimab in advanced cancers. Study context: Patients were 82.7% male with ages about 20 to 79, mean about 60.

The clonotype comes from an adult with an advanced solid tumor such as melanoma, head and neck, liver or kidney cancer. Sample: CD4+ or CD8+ T cells sorted from blood, taken in a trial of the OX40 agonist ivuxolimab.

Here the CDR3 DNA reads TGCGCCAGCAGATCACAGGGCATGAACACTGAAGCTTTCTTT. Translated: CASRSQGMNTEAFF. The J gene is TRBJ1-1, the V gene TRBV5-1; D possibly corresponds to TRBD1 (6 bases). This CDR3 is 14 amino acids long. Trimming took off 5 bases at V and 0 bases at J, with 11 bases between the two ends. Per germline, CDR1 SGHRS and CDR2 YFSETQ.